This T cell receptor beta chain was documented in a study of blood T cell repertoires in COVID-19. Looking at the study overall: Sample material is recorded as cDNA or gDNA derived from T cells, B-cell-depleted T cells, or PBMCs.

Trimming shortened V by 6 bases and J by 7 bases, and 13 bases separated the two germline ends. Germline-derived CDR1 and CDR2 are MDHEN and SYDVKM. This CDR3 spans 14 amino acids. Authors' analysis steps: Nucleated cell number was recorded as an estimate derived from reference gene primer amplification. Assay used: immunoSEQ multiplex PCR; TCRdb lists only in-frame clones, some missing. D and trimming were read from the DNA, whereas the V and J calls and clone size are those reported in that table. The profile shows 250,000 to 350,000 clones, approximately 88% of them singletons. Assignment of participants to cohorts was predicated upon participant-reported clinical history. Either two negative PCRs, clearance, or symptom resolution qualified Cohort 3 donors as recovered.

Sequencing input: PBMCs or T cells enriched from blood (not recorded which). The source is a middle-aged woman who had recovered from COVID-19. The rearrangement uses TRBV28 and TRBJ1-6; D not certain. The CDR3 coding sequence is TGTGCCAGCAGGCTCGGGAGACGGAATTCACCCCTCCACTTT. Translating it yields CASRLGRRNSPLHF.